The 10 T cell receptor beta chains in this list originate from one sample, sequenced in a study of cytomegalovirus exposure and HLA in healthy donors. PCR amplification relied on 60 Vbeta primers (plus 13 Jbeta primers). Produced via immunoSEQ multiplex PCR; TCRdb's table is partial and in-frame only. The table includes fewer than 180,000 clones, approximately 60% detected once. Sequenced material: PBMCs. Source of these receptors: an older woman in good health and CMV-seropositive.

This clone was recorded a few times. CDR3 DNA sequence: TGTGCCAGCAGCTTTATTCTGCGGGAGCACACAGATACGCAGTATTTT. Translation: CASSFILREHTDTQYF. The chain is built from TRBV7-2 and TRBJ2-3; TRBD2 agrees at 7 bases. With 3 bases clipped from V and 2 bases from J, the junction kept 8 bases outside the gene matches. Germline assignment: CDR1 SGHTA and CDR2 FQGNSA. The CDR3 extends over 16 amino acids. Combining the CDR3 with reference TRBV7-2 and TRBJ2-3 gives the whole variable domain GAGVSQSPSNKVTEKGKDVELRCDPISGHTALYWYRQSLGQGLEFLIYFQGNSAPDKSGLPSDRFSAERTGGSVSTLTIQRTQQEDSAVYLCASSFILREHTDTQYFGPGTRLTVL.

This chain connects TRBV27 to TRBJ2-7, with TRBD1 identical over 7 bases. Per germline, CDR1 MNHEY and CDR2 SMNVEV (reference sequence). The V and J ends lost 5 bases and 6 bases, in that order; junction bases with no gene match: 13. There are 15 residues in the CDR3. CDR3: CASSLTGTERFEQYF. The CDR3 DNA reads as TGTGCCAGCAGTCTTACCGGGACAGAAAGATTCGAGCAGTACTTC.

The rearrangement uses TRBV9 and TRBJ2-5; D gene unclear. V shed 2 bases and J shed 2 bases, with 10 bases lying between them. The germline gives CDR1 SGDLS, CDR2 YYNGEE. The CDR3 loop spans 14 amino acids. The CDR3, as DNA: TGTGCCAGCAGCGTGGGCTACACTCAAGAGACCCAGTACTTC. It encodes CASSVGYTQETQYF. Combining the CDR3 with reference TRBV9 and TRBJ2-5 gives the whole variable domain DSGVTQTPKHLITATGQRVTLRCSPRSGDLSVYWYQQSLDQGLQFLIQYYNGEERAKGNILERFSAQQFPDLHSELNLSSLELGDSALYFCASSVGYTQETQYFGPGTRLLVL.

The V gene is TRBV6-1, the J gene TRBJ1-5; D remains ambiguous. The germline V and J ends were trimmed by 7 bases and 2 bases, with 12 bases remaining between them. The CDR3 is 14 residues long. Germline assignment: CDR1 MNHNS and CDR2 SASEGT. The DNA for the CDR3 is TGTGCCAGCATTAGGCTTGCGGGCAATCAGCCCCAGCATTTT. Translation: CASIRLAGNQPQHF.

The chain joins TRBV27 to TRBJ1-2; possible D gene TRBD1, 6 bases. V gave up 4 bases and J gave up 8 bases, with 17 bases separating them. The CDR3 spans 14 residues. Germline-derived CDR1 and CDR2 are MNHEY and SMNVEV (reference sequence). CDR3 sequence (DNA): TGTGCCAGCAGTTCCCTTACCAGGGGAGGGGGCTACACCTTC. This gives the protein CASSSLTRGGGYTF.

The J gene is TRBJ1-5, the V gene TRBV28, with 9 bases that match TRBD1. The CDR3 is made up of 20 amino acids. The V segment lost 6 bases and the J segment 1 base; nucleotides outside the gene matches: 19. Germline CDR1 MDHEN, CDR2 SYDVKM. This CDR3 reads CASSQNSRDRDLWSNQPQHF. CDR3 sequence (DNA): TGTGCCAGCAGCCAAAATTCCCGGGACAGGGACTTATGGAGCAATCAGCCCCAGCATTTT.

The chain joins TRBV28 to TRBJ1-5, with unresolved D. Deletions cut 4 bases from V and 5 bases from J, with 15 bases between. Germline V CDR1 and CDR2: MDHEN, SYDVKM. The CDR3 has 15 amino acids. For the CDR3, the DNA is TGTGCCAGCAGTTATAACCCAGGAGGCGATCAGCCCCAGCATTTT. Its protein is CASSYNPGGDQPQHF.

The chain joins TRBV13 to TRBJ2-5; 10 nucleotides match TRBD2. The DNA end is more similar to TRBJ2-7, so the J call may be wrong. This CDR3 contains 15 residues. Germline V CDR1 and CDR2: PRHDT, FYEKMQ (reference sequence). DNA of the CDR3: TGTGCCAGCAGCTTAGGTCTAGCGGGAGATTACGAGCAGTACTTC. The encoded protein is CASSLGLAGDYEQYF.

CDR3 in DNA: TGTGCCAGCAGTGAATATCCAGGGGACGGTACGCAGTATTTT. Translating it yields CASSEYPGDGTQYF. The chain couples TRBV2 to TRBJ2-3, with D possibly TRBD1 on 6 matching bases. Per germline, CDR1 SNHLY and CDR2 FYNNEI. V shed 2 bases and J shed 8 bases, with 14 bases lying between them. The CDR3 has 14 amino acids.

Only a few counts were recorded for this clone. The J gene is TRBJ2-2, the V gene TRBV6-6; 8 nucleotides align to TRBD2. There are 13 residues in the CDR3. V was pared by 6 bases and J by 6 bases, with 3 bases of the junction left unmatched. CDR1 is MNHNY and CDR2 is SVGAGI in the germline V gene (reference sequence). This CDR3 is CASRGLAAGELFF. DNA of the CDR3: TGTGCCAGCAGAGGACTAGCCGCCGGGGAGCTGTTTTTT.